The subject of this entry is one T cell receptor beta chain. Its specificity is unknown. These data are taken from a study of T cell repertoires in cytomegalovirus infection. Study-wide context: In public TCR beta signatures, there were indications of both CMV infection and matching HLA type.

With V trimmed by 5 bases and J by 3 bases, 3 bases remained unmatched. In germline, CDR1 is SGHVS, CDR2 FQNEAQ. The CDR3 is made up of 13 amino acids. TCRdb recomputed calls from the reads with MiXCR, one row per CDR3 protein. The sample has roughly 130,000 distinct CDR3 sequences, 24% seen once. Sample: PBMCs, sequenced either directly or after in vitro stimulation (not recorded which). This chain links TRBV7-8 with TRBJ1-2; 7 nucleotides line up with TRBD1. This TCR was sampled from a human donor in good health (CMV status not recorded). Some clones in this sample may be carry-over from other donors' samples. CDR3 amino acids: CASSHQGDYGYTF. The CDR3 DNA is TGTGCCAGCAGCCATCAGGGGGACTATGGCTACACCTTC.